These T cell receptor beta chains were read from a single sample in a study of shared clonotypes between healthy human individuals. Sequenced by immunoSEQ multiplex PCR; TCRdb stores in-frame clones only, minus some. This table holds around 640,000 clones, about 96% found once. Specimen: naive CD8+ T cells sorted from blood. These receptors were taken from a young woman in good health. CDR3s include the opening cysteine and the closing phenylalanine or tryptophan. Fields, in order: J gene, V gene, D gene, clone size, CDR3 protein. D genes are given only for firm matches. Expanded clones get a size class; other rows say once, few or many, or leave the size out.

J gene: TRBJ1-2
V gene: TRBV6-6
D gene: NA
clone size: NA
CDR3 protein: CASSTDRGAPYGYTF

J gene: TRBJ2-5
V gene: TRBV13
D gene: NA
clone size: NA
CDR3 protein: CASSLDAEETQYF

J gene: TRBJ2-1
V gene: TRBV30
D gene: TRBD2
clone size: once
CDR3 protein: CAWGTSGSDEQFF

J gene: TRBJ2-2
V gene: TRBV13
D gene: TRBD2
clone size: NA
CDR3 protein: CASSLFGERGNTGELFF

J gene: TRBJ2-7
V gene: TRBV5-6
D gene: TRBD1
clone size: NA
CDR3 protein: CASSGGQGNYEQYF

J gene: TRBJ2-2
V gene: TRBV28
D gene: NA
clone size: NA
CDR3 protein: CASNIQGIYTGELFF

J gene: TRBJ2-7
V gene: TRBV28
D gene: TRBD2
clone size: NA
CDR3 protein: CASSYTGTSGYEQYF

J gene: TRBJ2-1
V gene: TRBV9
D gene: NA
clone size: NA
CDR3 protein: CASSVAPADRQFF

J gene: TRBJ2-5
V gene: TRBV9
D gene: TRBD2
clone size: once
CDR3 protein: CASSVVRMDSGYETQYF

J gene: TRBJ1-6
V gene: TRBV2
D gene: TRBD1
clone size: NA
CDR3 protein: CASSALTGGNSPLHF

J gene: TRBJ2-5
V gene: TRBV13
D gene: NA
clone size: NA
CDR3 protein: CASSPPPSTLPQETQYF

J gene: TRBJ2-3
V gene: TRBV9
D gene: NA
clone size: NA
CDR3 protein: CASSVRDGRTDTQYF

J gene: TRBJ2-7
V gene: TRBV9
D gene: TRBD1
clone size: NA
CDR3 protein: CASSLGTGNYEQYF

J gene: TRBJ2-1
V gene: TRBV27
D gene: NA
clone size: NA
CDR3 protein: CASSFWDRNNEQFF

J gene: TRBJ1-4
V gene: TRBV28
D gene: NA
clone size: NA
CDR3 protein: CASSFITSRGTNEKLFF

J gene: TRBJ2-1
V gene: TRBV6-1
D gene: NA
clone size: NA
CDR3 protein: CASRGRFNPIDEQFF

J gene: TRBJ1-1
V gene: TRBV2
D gene: TRBD1
clone size: NA
CDR3 protein: CASSPRQGRRNTEAFF

J gene: TRBJ2-7
V gene: TRBV5-8
D gene: NA
clone size: NA
CDR3 protein: CASSLIWGYEQYF

J gene: TRBJ1-5
V gene: TRBV28
D gene: NA
clone size: few
CDR3 protein: CASSPIGGQPQHF

J gene: TRBJ2-7
V gene: TRBV4-2
D gene: NA
clone size: NA
CDR3 protein: CASSQDRRGSSYEQYF

J gene: TRBJ2-7
V gene: TRBV28
D gene: TRBD1
clone size: NA
CDR3 protein: CASSTGLVYEQYF

J gene: TRBJ2-3
V gene: TRBV13
D gene: NA
clone size: NA
CDR3 protein: CASSFSGTQYF

J gene: TRBJ2-7
V gene: TRBV4-1
D gene: NA
clone size: NA
CDR3 protein: CASSQGGALYF

J gene: TRBJ1-1
V gene: TRBV7-9
D gene: NA
clone size: NA
CDR3 protein: CASSLWDTEAFF

J gene: TRBJ2-7
V gene: TRBV7-2
D gene: TRBD2
clone size: NA
CDR3 protein: CASSRTKRTSGRASHEQYF

J gene: TRBJ2-7
V gene: TRBV27
D gene: TRBD2
clone size: NA
CDR3 protein: CASSHLTSGSYEQYF

J gene: TRBJ2-1
V gene: TRBV6-4
D gene: NA
clone size: NA
CDR3 protein: CASSDYGGSYNEQFF

J gene: TRBJ2-5
V gene: TRBV13
D gene: NA
clone size: once
CDR3 protein: CASSPRTIQETQYF

J gene: TRBJ2-3
V gene: TRBV27
D gene: NA
clone size: NA
CDR3 protein: CASWEMGRTDTQYF

J gene: TRBJ1-1
V gene: TRBV7-9
D gene: NA
clone size: few
CDR3 protein: CASSLGPAEAFF

J gene: TRBJ1-5
V gene: TRBV19
D gene: TRBD1
clone size: NA
CDR3 protein: CASSISQTGHQPQHF

J gene: TRBJ1-1
V gene: TRBV27
D gene: TRBD1
clone size: NA
CDR3 protein: CASSSTGGAGTEAFF

J gene: TRBJ2-2
V gene: TRBV19
D gene: TRBD1
clone size: NA
CDR3 protein: CASTVTGGHTGELFF

J gene: TRBJ2-1
V gene: TRBV9
D gene: NA
clone size: once
CDR3 protein: CASSSSGTRYNEQFF

J gene: TRBJ1-2
V gene: TRBV13
D gene: NA
clone size: NA
CDR3 protein: CASSSGGRTYGYTF

J gene: TRBJ1-2
V gene: TRBV7-9
D gene: NA
clone size: NA
CDR3 protein: CASSPPDSRIANYGYTF

J gene: TRBJ2-5
V gene: TRBV5-1
D gene: NA
clone size: once
CDR3 protein: CASSYTGPETQYF

J gene: TRBJ2-7
V gene: TRBV27
D gene: NA
clone size: NA
CDR3 protein: CASSLGRNYEQYF

J gene: TRBJ2-1
V gene: TRBV6-1
D gene: NA
clone size: NA
CDR3 protein: CASSEANEQFF

J gene: TRBJ2-1
V gene: TRBV27
D gene: TRBD2
clone size: NA
CDR3 protein: CASSFLLAGGPDEQFF

J gene: TRBJ2-7
V gene: TRBV27
D gene: TRBD1
clone size: NA
CDR3 protein: CASSSSTGEFPYEQYF

J gene: TRBJ2-7
V gene: TRBV4-1
D gene: TRBD2
clone size: NA
CDR3 protein: CASSQGGLVNEQYF

J gene: TRBJ2-3
V gene: TRBV7-6
D gene: NA
clone size: NA
CDR3 protein: CASSDFGTDTQYF

J gene: TRBJ2-1
V gene: TRBV2
D gene: NA
clone size: NA
CDR3 protein: CASIRLDEQFF

J gene: TRBJ2-5
V gene: TRBV10-3
D gene: NA
clone size: NA
CDR3 protein: CAISESRGKQETQYF

J gene: TRBJ2-5
V gene: TRBV2
D gene: TRBD2
clone size: NA
CDR3 protein: CASSVRRGGGLAQYF

J gene: TRBJ1-3
V gene: TRBV28
D gene: NA
clone size: NA
CDR3 protein: CASCKVGSGNTIYF

J gene: TRBJ2-1
V gene: TRBV9
D gene: TRBD2
clone size: once
CDR3 protein: CASSVGAGGPHEQFF

J gene: TRBJ2-7
V gene: TRBV18
D gene: NA
clone size: NA
CDR3 protein: CASSQPLTPYEQYF

J gene: TRBJ2-7
V gene: TRBV6-6
D gene: TRBD1
clone size: NA
CDR3 protein: CASRIGQGAHEQYF